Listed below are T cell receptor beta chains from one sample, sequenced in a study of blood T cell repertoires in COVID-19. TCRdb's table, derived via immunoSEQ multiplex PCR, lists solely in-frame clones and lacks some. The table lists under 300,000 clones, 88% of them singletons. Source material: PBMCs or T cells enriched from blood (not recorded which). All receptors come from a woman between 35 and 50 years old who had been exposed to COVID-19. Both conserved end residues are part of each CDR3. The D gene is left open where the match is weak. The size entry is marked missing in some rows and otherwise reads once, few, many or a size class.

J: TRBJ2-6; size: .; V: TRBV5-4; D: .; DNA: TGTGCCAGCAGCTTAGAGACAGACTCTGGGGCCAACGTCCTGACTTTC; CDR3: CASSLETDSGANVLTF
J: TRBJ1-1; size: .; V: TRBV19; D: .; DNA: TGTGCCAGTAGTATCGCGGGTTACACTGAAGCTTTCTTT; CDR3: CASSIAGYTEAFF
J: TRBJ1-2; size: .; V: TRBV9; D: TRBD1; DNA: TGTGCCAGCAGCGCCCACAGGGGGACCTATGGCTACACCTTC; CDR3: CASSAHRGTYGYTF
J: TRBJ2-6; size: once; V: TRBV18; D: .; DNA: TGTGCCAGCTCACCGGTCCCAACCGGGGGTTACGGGGCCAACGTCCTGACTTTC; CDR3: CASSPVPTGGYGANVLTF
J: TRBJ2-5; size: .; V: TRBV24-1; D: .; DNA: TGTGCCACCAGGGGGGGACCTCAAGAGACCCAGTACTTC; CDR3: CATRGGPQETQYF
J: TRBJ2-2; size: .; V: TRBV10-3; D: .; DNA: TGTGCCATCAGTGCGACGGGAGTCACCGGGGAGCTGTTTTTT; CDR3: CAISATGVTGELFF
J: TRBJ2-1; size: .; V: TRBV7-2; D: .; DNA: TGTGCCAGCAGCTTAGCGGGAGGCCGCTTGGAGCAGTTCTTC; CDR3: CASSLAGGRLEQFF
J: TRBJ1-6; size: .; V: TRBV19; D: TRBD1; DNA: TGTGCCAGTACCCCCCGACAATGGGCAGGGGGAGATTCACCCCTCCACTTT; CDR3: CASTPRQWAGGDSPLHF
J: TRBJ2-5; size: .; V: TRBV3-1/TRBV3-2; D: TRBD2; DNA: TGTGCCAGCAGCCAAGTATCTAGCGGGGGGGCCCAAGAGACCCAGTACTTC; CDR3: CASSQVSSGGAQETQYF
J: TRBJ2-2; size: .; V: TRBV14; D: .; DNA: TGTGCCAGCAGCCAAGGGCCGAACACCGGGGAGCTGTTTTTT; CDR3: CASSQGPNTGELFF
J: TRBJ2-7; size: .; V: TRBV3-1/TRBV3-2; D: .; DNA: TGTGCCAGCAGCCGCTCGGGTAACGAGCAGTACTTC; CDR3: CASSRSGNEQYF
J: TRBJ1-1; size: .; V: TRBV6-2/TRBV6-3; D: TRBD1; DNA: TGTGCCAGCAGCCGGGACAGGGGATCTGAAGCTTTCTTT; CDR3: CASSRDRGSEAFF
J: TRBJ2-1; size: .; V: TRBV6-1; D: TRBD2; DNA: TGTGCCAGCAGTGAATTGTCTAGCGGCTACAATGAGCAGTTCTTC; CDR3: CASSELSSGYNEQFF
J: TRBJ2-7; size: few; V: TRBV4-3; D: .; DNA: TGCGCCAGCAGCCAAGATCGCGGGCTCTACGAGCAGTACTTC; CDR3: CASSQDRGLYEQYF
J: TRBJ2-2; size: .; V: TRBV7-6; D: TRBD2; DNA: TGTGCCAGCAGCCTAAGGACTAGCGGACTATACGGGGAGCTGTTTTTT; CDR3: CASSLRTSGLYGELFF
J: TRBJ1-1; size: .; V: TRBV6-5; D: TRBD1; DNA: TGTGCCAGCAGTTACGACAGGGGAAAGGTGTACACTGAAGCTTTCTTT; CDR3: CASSYDRGKVYTEAFF
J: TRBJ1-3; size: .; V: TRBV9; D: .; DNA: TGTGCCAGCAGCGCGCCGGGGGAAGCCATATATTTT; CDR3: CASSAPGEAIYF
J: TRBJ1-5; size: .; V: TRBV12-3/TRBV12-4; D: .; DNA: TGTGCCAGCAGTTTCGTCGACGGGGAGCCCCAGCATTTT; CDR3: CASSFVDGEPQHF
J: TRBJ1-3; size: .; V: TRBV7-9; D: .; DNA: TGTGCCAGCAGCCCGTACTACTCTGGAAACACCATATATTTT; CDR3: CASSPYYSGNTIYF
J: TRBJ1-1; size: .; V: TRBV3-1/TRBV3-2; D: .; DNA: TGTGCCAGCAGCCAAGCGCGCACTGAAGCTTTCTTT; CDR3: CASSQARTEAFF
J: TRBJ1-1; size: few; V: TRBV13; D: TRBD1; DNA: TGTGCCAGCAGGGGACAGGGGGTGAAAGCTTTCTTT; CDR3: CASRGQGVKAFF
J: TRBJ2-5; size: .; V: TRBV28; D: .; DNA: TGTGCCAGCAGTCCCCGGGCGGGCGATAAGACCCAGTACTTC; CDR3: CASSPRAGDKTQYF
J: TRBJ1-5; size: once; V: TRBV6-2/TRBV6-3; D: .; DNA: TGTGCCAGCAGTTACCCCCGGGCAGGGAAAGCTCAGCCCCAGCATTTT; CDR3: CASSYPRAGKAQPQHF
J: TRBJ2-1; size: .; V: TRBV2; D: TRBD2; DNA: TGTGCCAGCAGTTACGTACTAGCGGGGGGGCGTAATGAGCAGTTCTTC; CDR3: CASSYVLAGGRNEQFF
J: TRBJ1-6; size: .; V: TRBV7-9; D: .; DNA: TGTGCCAGCAGGTCGGACAGTTTGCCCCTCCACTTT; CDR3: CASRSDSLPLHF
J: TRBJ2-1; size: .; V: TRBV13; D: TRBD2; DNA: TGTGCCAGCAGCTTCCCTAGCGGGAGGGGTAATGAGCAGTTCTTC; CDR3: CASSFPSGRGNEQFF
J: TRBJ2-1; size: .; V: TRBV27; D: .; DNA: TGTGCCAGCAGTTTACTCCTTACCCACTGGAATGAGCAGTTCTTC; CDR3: CASSLLLTHWNEQFF
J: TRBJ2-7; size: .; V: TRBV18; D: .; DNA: TGTGCCAGCTCACCAGCGACGGGCTCCTACGAGCAGTACTTC; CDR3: CASSPATGSYEQYF
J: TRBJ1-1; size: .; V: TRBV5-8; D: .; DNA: TGTGCCAGCAGCTCTAGGAGTACAGGGCGAGGATCAAGGAGGAACACTGAAGCTTTCTTT; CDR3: CASSSRSTGRGSRRNTEAFF
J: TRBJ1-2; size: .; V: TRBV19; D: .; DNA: TGTGCCAGTAGATACGCCCCACAGGTTAACTATGGCTACACCTTC; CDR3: CASRYAPQVNYGYTF
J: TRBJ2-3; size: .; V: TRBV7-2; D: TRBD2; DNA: TGTGCCAGCAGCCCACGGACTAGCCTCGATACGCAGTATTTT; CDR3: CASSPRTSLDTQYF
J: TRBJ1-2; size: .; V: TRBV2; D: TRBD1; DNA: TGTGCCAGCAGGGGACAGGGAGGAAATGGCTACACCTTC; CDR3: CASRGQGGNGYTF
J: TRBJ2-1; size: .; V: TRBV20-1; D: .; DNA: TGCAGTGCTAGTACGACTCCGAACTCCTACAATGAGCAGTTCTTC; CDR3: CSASTTPNSYNEQFF
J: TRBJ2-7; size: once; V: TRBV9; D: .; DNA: TGTGCCAGCAGCGTAGCCTCGGACAGAGCCTACGAGCAGTACTTC; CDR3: CASSVASDRAYEQYF
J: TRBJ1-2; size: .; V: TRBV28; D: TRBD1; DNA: TGTGCCAGCAGGGAAATAAAGGGACAGGGGATAAACTATGGCTACACCTTC; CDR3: CASREIKGQGINYGYTF
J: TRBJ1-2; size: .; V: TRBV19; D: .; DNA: TGTGCCAGTAACATTCGGGACTCAAGTCGCTTTGGCTACACCTTC; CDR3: CASNIRDSSRFGYTF
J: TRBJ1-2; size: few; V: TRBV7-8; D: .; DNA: TGTGCCAGCTCAGGGCCCCAAGGGATCTATGGCTACACCTTC; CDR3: CASSGPQGIYGYTF
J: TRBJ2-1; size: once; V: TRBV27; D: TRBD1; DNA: TGTGCCAGCAGTTCAGGACAGGGGACCTACAATGAGCAGTTCTTC; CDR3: CASSSGQGTYNEQFF
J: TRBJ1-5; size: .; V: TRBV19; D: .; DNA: TGTGCCAGTAGTCCCATCGGTAGCAATCAGCCCCAGCATTTT; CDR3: CASSPIGSNQPQHF
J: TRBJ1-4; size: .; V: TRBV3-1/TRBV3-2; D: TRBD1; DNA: TGTGCCAGCAGCCAAGGTCAGGGGGAGCGTGAAAAACTGTTTTTT; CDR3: CASSQGQGEREKLFF
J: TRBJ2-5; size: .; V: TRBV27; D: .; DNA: TGTGCCAGTTCCACCCGGTGGGGGGAGGTAGAGACCCAGTACTTC; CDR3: CASSTRWGEVETQYF
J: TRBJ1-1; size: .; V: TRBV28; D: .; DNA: TGTGCCAGCAGCCGGGGGGGGGCGAGCACTGAAGCTTTCTTT; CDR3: CASSRGGASTEAFF
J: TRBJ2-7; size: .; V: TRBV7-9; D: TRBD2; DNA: TGTGCCAGCAGTCGAAATCGGGCGGGGGTGTACGAGCAGTACTTC; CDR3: CASSRNRAGVYEQYF
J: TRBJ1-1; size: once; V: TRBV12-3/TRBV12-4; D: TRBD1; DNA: TGTGCCAGCACAAACAGGGGGAGCACTGAAGCTTTCTTT; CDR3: CASTNRGSTEAFF
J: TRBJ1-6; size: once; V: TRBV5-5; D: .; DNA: TGTGCCAGCAGCTTGCAACAGGGTGGTTATAATTCACCCCTCCACTTT; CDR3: CASSLQQGGYNSPLHF
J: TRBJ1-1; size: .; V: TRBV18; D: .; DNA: TGTGCCAGCTCACCGAGCGTACAAGTGAACACTGAAGCTTTCTTT; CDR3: CASSPSVQVNTEAFF
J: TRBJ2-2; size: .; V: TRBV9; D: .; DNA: TGTGCCAGCAGCGTAGTAGCCCTTTCATGGGAGCTGTTTTTT; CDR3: CASSVVALSWELFF
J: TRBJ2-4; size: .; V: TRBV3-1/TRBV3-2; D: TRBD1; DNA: TGTGCCAGCAGCCAAGAGGCGGGACAGGGGGCCAAAAACATTCAGTACTTC; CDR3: CASSQEAGQGAKNIQYF